The clone carrying this TCR beta chain has ten or more counts. The antigen remains unidentified. What was amplified from RNA transcripts were TCR beta CDR3 regions. Primed by the HTBI set, a first-round RT-PCR was run on the TCR CDR3. TCRdb re-analysed the multiplex PCR reads in MiXCR, keeping a single row per CDR3 protein. This table has 500,000 to 650,000 distinct CDR3 sequences, 15% to 20% appearing once. The source of the sample is a study of T cells in Graves' hyperthyroidism and ophthalmopathy. Notes on the study in general: Blood also contained most expanded thyroid clonotypes above 0.001. Model output signaled ophthalmopathy a median 6.5 months ahead of onset.

Each ophthalmopathy patient scored at least 3 on the Clinical Activity Score and at least 4 on NOSPECS grade, with duration under 3 months. The sequenced material came from blood. The clonotype was recovered from a man aged 35-49 years with Graves' ophthalmopathy.

CDR3 in DNA: TGCGCCAGCAGAACAGGAGAAAATTCACCCCTCCACTTT. Its protein is CASRTGENSPLHF. The chain uses TRBV5-1 and TRBJ1-6; D might be TRBD1 (5 bases). This CDR3 is 13 amino acids long. Trimming took off 5 bases at V and 7 bases at J, with 10 bases between the two ends. The germline CDR1 and CDR2 sequences are SGHRS and YFSETQ.